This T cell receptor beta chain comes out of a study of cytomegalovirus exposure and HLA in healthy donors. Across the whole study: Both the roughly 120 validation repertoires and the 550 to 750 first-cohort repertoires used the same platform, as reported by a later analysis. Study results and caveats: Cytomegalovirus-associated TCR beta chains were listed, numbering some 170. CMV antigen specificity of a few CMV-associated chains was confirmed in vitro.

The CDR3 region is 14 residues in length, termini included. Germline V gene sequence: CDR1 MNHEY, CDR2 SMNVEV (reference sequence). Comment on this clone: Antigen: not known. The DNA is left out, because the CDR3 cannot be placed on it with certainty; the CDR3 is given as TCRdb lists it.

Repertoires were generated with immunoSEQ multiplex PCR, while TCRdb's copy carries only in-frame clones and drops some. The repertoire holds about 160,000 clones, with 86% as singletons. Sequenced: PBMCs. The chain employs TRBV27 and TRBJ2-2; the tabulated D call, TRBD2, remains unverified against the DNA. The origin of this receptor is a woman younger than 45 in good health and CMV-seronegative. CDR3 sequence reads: CASSLIFGAGELFF.